The rows below give T cell receptor beta chains drawn from one sample of a study of blood T cell repertoires in COVID-19. Sequencing used immunoSEQ multiplex PCR; TCRdb keeps in-frame clones, though not all of them. The profile covers about 54,000 clones, with 85% appearing a single time and roughly 13% taken by the ten largest. Sequences were obtained from peripheral blood. These receptors originate from a human donor in a cohort sampled during active COVID-19. Each CDR3 is given with its conserved first and last residue. Each record gives: D gene, V gene, clone size, J gene, CDR3 DNA, CDR3 protein. D genes are given only for firm matches. Only some rows state a clone size, as once, few, many or a class for expanded clones.

TRBD1,TRBV7-9,few,TRBJ1-2,TGTGCCAGCAGCTTAAGCAGGGGGGACTATGGCTACACCTTC,CASSLSRGDYGYTF
.,TRBV5-5,once,TRBJ1-6,TGTGCCAGCAGCCCCCCGGGGGCCTATAATTCACCCCTCCACTTT,CASSPPGAYNSPLHF
TRBD1,TRBV25-1,.,TRBJ2-3,TGTGCCAGCAGTGAATCCGACAGGGCCGCTACAGATACGCAGTATTTT,CASSESDRAATDTQYF
TRBD1,TRBV28,.,TRBJ1-5,TGTGCCAGCAGAACCGTAGAGGGGGCACATCAGCCCCAGCATTTT,CASRTVEGAHQPQHF
TRBD2,TRBV18,.,TRBJ2-7,TGTGCCAGCTCTCCTCTAGCCCTAGCGGCTCCTTACGAGCAGTACTTC,CASSPLALAAPYEQYF
TRBD2,TRBV3-1/TRBV3-2,.,TRBJ2-2,TGTGCCAGCAGTCCGGTAGTAACTAGCGGGACTCTGAACACCGGGGAGCTGTTTTTT,CASSPVVTSGTLNTGELFF
TRBD1,TRBV28,.,TRBJ1-3,TGTGCCAGCAGTTCATTTGGACAGGGGGGAAACACCATATATTTT,CASSSFGQGGNTIYF
TRBD1,TRBV2,.,TRBJ2-2,TGTGCCAGCAGCGGGACAGCCACCGGGGAGCTGTTTTTT,CASSGTATGELFF
.,TRBV10-3,.,TRBJ1-1,TGTGCCATCAGTGAGTCCTTACAGGGTAACACTGAAGCTTTCTTT,CAISESLQGNTEAFF
.,TRBV20-1,.,TRBJ1-1,TGCAGTGCTAGTCCCCCAGGGATCGCTTTCTTT,CSASPPGIAFF
TRBD2,TRBV5-1,few,TRBJ2-4,TGCGCCAGCAGCTTGGCCGGGATAGCGGGAACCCGGGAGGGCAAAAACATTCAGTACTTC,CASSLAGIAGTREGKNIQYF
.,TRBV24-1,.,TRBJ2-7,TGTGCCACCAGTGATTTGCAGGGAATTTTTCACGACGAGCAGTACTTC,CATSDLQGIFHDEQYF
.,TRBV7-9,once,TRBJ1-3,TGTGCCAGCAGCTTTTCGGAGGCTGGAAACACCATATATTTT,CASSFSEAGNTIYF
TRBD1,TRBV28,once,TRBJ2-3,TGTGCCAGCAGTTTACCGGGACAGGGCTCAGATACGCAGTATTTT,CASSLPGQGSDTQYF
TRBD1,TRBV4-2,.,TRBJ1-2,TGTGCCAGCAGCCCATACCCGCCAGACAGGGGGCTTGGCTACACCTTC,CASSPYPPDRGLGYTF
TRBD1,TRBV7-3,.,TRBJ1-2,TGTGCCAGCAGCTCCAGGACAGGGGTGGTCTATGGCTACACCTTC,CASSSRTGVVYGYTF
TRBD1,TRBV4-1,.,TRBJ2-7,TGCGCCAGCAGCTCCGGGACAGGGGGTGACGAGCAGTACTTC,CASSSGTGGDEQYF
TRBD2,TRBV12-5,.,TRBJ2-1,TGTGCTAGTGGTTTGTTAGCGGGAGGGCACAATGAGCAGTTCTTC,CASGLLAGGHNEQFF
.,TRBV5-5,.,TRBJ2-7,TGTGCCAGCAGCTTGATCCGACAAAGCCACGAGCAGTACTTC,CASSLIRQSHEQYF
TRBD2,TRBV2,.,TRBJ2-3,TGTGCCAGCAGTGAAGTGGCTAGCGGGGGGGGTTGGACGCAGTATTTT,CASSEVASGGGWTQYF
.,TRBV2,few,TRBJ2-7,TGTGCCAGCACTTTGTCGGGGAGCGAGCAGTACTTC,CASTLSGSEQYF
TRBD1,TRBV5-1,.,TRBJ2-3,TGCGCCAGCAGCTCGGGACAGGGGGACGATACGCAGTATTTT,CASSSGQGDDTQYF
TRBD2,TRBV3-1/TRBV3-2,few,TRBJ2-1,TGTGCCAGCAGCCAAACCGGGACTACGAATGAGCAGTTCTTC,CASSQTGTTNEQFF
.,TRBV28,few,TRBJ1-1,TGTGCCAGCACCAAGGGGTACACTGAAGCTTTCTTT,CASTKGYTEAFF
.,TRBV7-3,.,TRBJ1-6,TGTGCCAGCAGCTTATCCGGGACACCTAATTCACCCCTCCACTTT,CASSLSGTPNSPLHF
TRBD2,TRBV14,.,TRBJ2-3,TGTGCCAGCAGCATCACCCCGGGACTAGCGGGAGGACCATTGCGCACAGATACGCAGTATTTT,CASSITPGLAGGPLRTDTQYF
.,TRBV15,few,TRBJ1-5,TGTGCCACCAGCAGGATGCCCGTCGGTATTACCCAGCATTTT,CATSRMPVGITQHF
TRBD1,TRBV7-9,.,TRBJ1-1,TGTGCCAGCATCACGGGGACAGCTAACACTGAAGCTTTCTTT,CASITGTANTEAFF
TRBD1,TRBV5-4,few,TRBJ1-4,TGTGCCAGCAGCGCCGCGACAGGGGGCTCGGAAAAACTGTTTTTT,CASSAATGGSEKLFF
TRBD1,TRBV19,few,TRBJ2-2,TGTGCCAGTAGTACCCTAGGGACAGCGAACACCGGGGAGCTGTTTTTT,CASSTLGTANTGELFF
TRBD1,TRBV18,.,TRBJ2-7,TGTGCCAGCTCACCGCAGACAGGGGCTCCCTACGAGCAGTACTTC,CASSPQTGAPYEQYF
.,TRBV7-3,.,TRBJ2-1,TGTGCCAGCAGCTTAAATCAGGGGGGCAGGAGGTACAATGAGCAGTTCTTC,CASSLNQGGRRYNEQFF
.,TRBV11-2,.,TRBJ2-1,TGTGCCAGCAGCTTAGATCGCAGTGAGCAGTTCTTC,CASSLDRSEQFF
TRBD1,TRBV4-3,.,TRBJ1-6,TGCGCCAGCAGCCAGTACTCCGGGACAGGGTATTCACCCCTCCACTTT,CASSQYSGTGYSPLHF
TRBD2,TRBV7-3,once,TRBJ2-1,TGTGCCAGCAGCTTAGACGGACTAGCGGGAGCAAACGAGCAGTTCTTC,CASSLDGLAGANEQFF
.,TRBV7-2,once,TRBJ2-5,TGTGCCAGCAGCTTGCTAGGCTTACAAGAGACCCAGTACTTC,CASSLLGLQETQYF
TRBD1,TRBV6-2/TRBV6-3,once,TRBJ2-1,TGTGCCAGCAGTACATACAGGGGGCGGGCCGTGTACAATGAGCAGTTCTTC,CASSTYRGRAVYNEQFF
.,TRBV6-5,.,TRBJ1-2,TGTGCCAGCAGCCCAACTAACTATGGCTACACCTTC,CASSPTNYGYTF
.,TRBV4-2,.,TRBJ1-6,TGTGCCAGCAGCCAAGTCGACAGAAATTCACCCCTCCACTTT,CASSQVDRNSPLHF
TRBD2,TRBV5-4,.,TRBJ2-3,TGTGCCAGCAGCTCTAGCGGGCGACGGGCAGATACGCAGTATTTT,CASSSSGRRADTQYF
.,TRBV30,.,TRBJ1-1,TGTGCCTGGAGGGCCTTCGGGGGGACTGAAGCTTTCTTT,CAWRAFGGTEAFF
.,TRBV5-8,.,TRBJ1-4,TGTGCCAGCAGCGCCGAAAGGGGGGGCAATGCGAATGAAAAACTGTTTTTT,CASSAERGGNANEKLFF